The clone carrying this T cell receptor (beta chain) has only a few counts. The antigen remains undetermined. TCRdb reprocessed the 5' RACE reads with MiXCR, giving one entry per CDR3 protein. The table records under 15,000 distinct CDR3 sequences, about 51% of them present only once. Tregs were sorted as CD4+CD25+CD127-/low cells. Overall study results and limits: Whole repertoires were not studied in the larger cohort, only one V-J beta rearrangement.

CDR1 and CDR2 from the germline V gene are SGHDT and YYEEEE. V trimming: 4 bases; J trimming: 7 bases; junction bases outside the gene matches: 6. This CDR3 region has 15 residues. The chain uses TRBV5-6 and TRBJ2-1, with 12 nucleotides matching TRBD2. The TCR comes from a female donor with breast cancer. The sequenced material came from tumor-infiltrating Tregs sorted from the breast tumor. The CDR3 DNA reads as TGTGCCAGCAGCAAAGGACTAGCGGGACTTAATGAGCAGTTCTTC. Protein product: CASSKGLAGLNEQFF.